Listed below are T cell receptor beta chains from one sample, sequenced in a study of shared clonotypes between healthy human individuals. TCRdb's copy holds only in-frame clones and misses some; the assay was immunoSEQ multiplex PCR. The data show around 2,000,000 clones, less than 95% seen once. The specimen sequenced was naive CD8+ T cells sorted from blood. These receptors all come from a man aged 18 to 29 in good health. Both conserved end residues are trimmed from each CDR3. Clone size is shown for a subset of rows, as once, few, many or a class of expanded clone.

J: TRBJ2-1; V: TRBV6-1; length: 12; size: NA; CDR3: ASSELGSYNEQF
J: TRBJ2-1; V: TRBV2; length: 15; size: NA; CDR3: ASSEALLDASYNEQF
J: TRBJ2-2; V: TRBV27; length: 9; size: NA; CDR3: ASSGTGELF
J: TRBJ2-5; V: TRBV5-4; length: 12; size: NA; CDR3: ASSLFWEQETQY
J: TRBJ1-2; V: TRBV29-1; length: 9; size: NA; CDR3: SVSGDYGYT
J: TRBJ2-2; V: TRBV12-2; length: 14; size: once; CDR3: ASREWRYRATGELF
J: TRBJ2-5; V: TRBV15; length: 14; size: NA; CDR3: ATSSRLAGGLETQY
J: TRBJ2-2; V: TRBV13; length: 11; size: NA; CDR3: ASSPQGSGELF
J: TRBJ2-7; V: TRBV27; length: 13; size: NA; CDR3: ASSPTAGGTYEQY
J: TRBJ2-7; V: TRBV2; length: 11; size: NA; CDR3: ASSGRGLNEQY
J: TRBJ2-7; V: TRBV19; length: 12; size: NA; CDR3: ASSMASGSDEQY
J: TRBJ2-2; V: TRBV27; length: 14; size: NA; CDR3: ASSLNLQGRTGELF
J: TRBJ2-7; V: TRBV27; length: 14; size: NA; CDR3: ASKASGGPISYEQY
J: TRBJ2-5; V: TRBV5-4; length: 11; size: NA; CDR3: ASRWASQETQY
J: TRBJ2-7; V: TRBV11-2; length: 11; size: NA; CDR3: ASSFTDFYEQY
J: TRBJ2-7; V: TRBV10-2; length: 9; size: few; CDR3: ASSDSYEQY
J: TRBJ1-6; V: TRBV5-6; length: 12; size: NA; CDR3: ASSLGAVNSPLH